These T cell receptor beta chains were read from a single sample in a study of chemoradiotherapy in HPV16-positive cancers. Produced via immunoSEQ multiplex PCR; TCRdb's table is partial and in-frame only. The data hold roughly 32,000 clones, with 89% observed a single time. The material was blood, obtained from a patient who underwent chemoradiotherapy. These receptors were obtained from a human donor with HPV-associated anogenital cancer. Both conserved end residues are part of each CDR3.

TRBJ2-1	TRBV4-2	CASSQAVNVGGEQFF
TRBJ2-5	TRBV30	CAWTGTGTQYF
TRBJ1-3	TRBV19	CASSILRGERGSGNTIYF
TRBJ2-6	TRBV18	CASSPPSGANVLTF
TRBJ2-1	TRBV28	CASSSSLNEQFF
TRBJ1-1	TRBV29-1	CSVQTFLAFF
TRBJ1-2	TRBV10-3	CAISGQDYGYTF
TRBJ2-1	TRBV2	CASSEFERAFYNEQFF
TRBJ1-3	TRBV5-6	CASSLALNSGNTIYF
TRBJ2-1	TRBV29-1	CSVDTSGIYNEQFF
TRBJ1-5	TRBV5-1	CASSLQGAGQPQHF
TRBJ1-1	TRBV10-3	CAISEGTARFEAFF
TRBJ1-3	TRBV21-1	CASSKGQGHYSGNTIYF
TRBJ2-7	TRBV5-1	CASSLEQGYEQYF
TRBJ2-7	TRBV7-2	CASSARSGGNYEQYF
TRBJ2-1	TRBV9	CASSVLAGALSSYNEQFF
TRBJ2-1	TRBV4-1	CASSQDHYNEQFF
TRBJ1-5	TRBV5-8	CASSRRGDHQPQHF
TRBJ2-3	TRBV27	CASSSTSASTDTQYF
TRBJ1-2	TRBV6-5	CASSYGQGHGYTF
TRBJ2-7	TRBV29-1	CSVAPTSYEQYF
TRBJ1-1	TRBV9	CASSVVLGGPIEAFF
TRBJ1-1	TRBV19	CASSIPGLNTEAFF
TRBJ1-5	TRBV16	CASSHPSWVNQPQHF
TRBJ1-5	TRBV2	CASSGQGSNQPQHF
TRBJ1-1	TRBV19	CASSETRGTEAFF
TRBJ2-5	TRBV4-1	CASSQVGGIQETQYF
TRBJ2-7	TRBV9	CASSVGADTSYEQYF
TRBJ1-5	TRBV5-1	CASSSGQGEQPQHF
TRBJ2-3	TRBV27	CANPYRGADTQYF
TRBJ1-2	TRBV9	CASSVEPRNDGYTF
TRBJ1-2	TRBV30	CAWRAGGRHYGYTF
TRBJ2-3	TRBV7-9	CASSFGTAMMDTQYF
TRBJ2-5	TRBV7-8	CASSLGRGLETQYF
TRBJ2-7	TRBV29-1	CSVVAGISYEQYF
TRBJ2-7	TRBV6-6	CASSYTYSYEQYF
TRBJ2-5	TRBV7-6	CASSPWDGASQYF
TRBJ2-3	TRBV7-8	CASSLGYGGQDTQYF
TRBJ2-6	TRBV5-4	CASSLNRGDSGANVLTF
TRBJ1-4	TRBV11-2	CASSLGLRTGGEKLFF
TRBJ1-1	TRBV19	CASSIVTPSDTEAFF
TRBJ1-1	TRBV19	CASSIAIMRDTEAFF
TRBJ2-5	TRBV19	CASSKGTGGETQYF
TRBJ1-2	TRBV6-5	CASCEGYGYTF
TRBJ2-3	TRBV18	CASSRDSVDTQYF
TRBJ2-1	TRBV7-3	CASSETRSDNEQFF
TRBJ2-7	TRBV11-2	CASSPLAGRAEQYF
TRBJ2-2	TRBV6-1	CASSVGQLNTGELFF
TRBJ1-1	TRBV6-5	CASSYPGQFEAFF
TRBJ1-1	TRBV9	CASSVYRGTEAFF
TRBJ1-2	TRBV16	CASSQSPEGYGYTF
TRBJ2-7	TRBV14	CASSLVRGEQYF
TRBJ1-5	TRBV7-3	CASSFFGTGTFNQPQHF
TRBJ2-1	TRBV18	CASSPPSGGGNEQFF
TRBJ1-2	TRBV7-2	CASSLQNGSGYTF